This is a list of T cell receptor beta chains from one sample in a study of glioma-infiltrating T cells after dendritic cell vaccination. Sequenced by immunoSEQ multiplex PCR; TCRdb stores in-frame clones only, minus some. This table holds some 100,000 clones, around three quarters found once. Sequencing used blood, obtained before dendritic cell vaccination. The receptors stem from a human donor with glioblastoma. Both conserved end residues are part of each CDR3. D genes are given only for firm matches. The size field is filled for only some rows; it gives once, few, many or a size class.

d_call j_call v_call clone_size cdr3_aa cdr3_nt
TRBD2 TRBJ2-3 TRBV5-6 - CASSLLAGSTDTQYF TGTGCCAGCAGCTTACTAGCGGGAAGCACAGATACGCAGTATTTT
- TRBJ2-1 TRBV2 once CASSELRPEEEQFF TGTGCCAGCAGTGAACTACGCCCGGAGGAGGAGCAGTTCTTC
- TRBJ2-5 TRBV28 - CASSGPGGWTQYF TGTGCCAGCAGTGGGCCAGGGGGGTGGACCCAGTACTTC
- TRBJ2-7 TRBV15 - CATSRELADITYEQYF TGTGCCACCAGCAGAGAGTTAGCGGATATTACCTACGAGCAGTACTTC
- TRBJ1-1 TRBV28 - CASSQVMNTEAFF TGTGCCAGCAGCCAGGTCATGAACACTGAAGCTTTCTTT
TRBD1 TRBJ2-7 TRBV29-1 - CSAFLTGTGDSIAYEQYF TGCAGCGCCTTTCTAACAGGGACAGGGGACTCCATAGCCTACGAGCAGTACTTC
TRBD1 TRBJ1-5 TRBV18 - CASSPGQGVNQPQHF TGTGCCAGCTCACCCGGACAGGGGGTAAATCAGCCCCAGCATTTT
TRBD2 TRBJ2-5 TRBV27 - CASSLLTSGSTETQYF TGTGCCAGCAGTTTGTTGACTAGCGGGAGCACTGAGACCCAGTACTTC
- TRBJ1-2 TRBV6-5 - CATQPLTSDYGYTF TGTGCTACACAACCCTTGACATCGGACTATGGCTACACCTTC
- TRBJ2-7 TRBV5-6 - CASSLLGRGDEQYF TGTGCCAGCAGCTTGCTCGGCAGGGGCGACGAGCAGTACTTC
- TRBJ1-2 TRBV6-5 - CASSSTTQGYYGYTF TGTGCCAGCAGTTCCACAACACAGGGTTACTATGGCTACACCTTC
TRBD2 TRBJ2-3 TRBV28 - CASSLSREEADTQYF TGTGCCAGCAGTTTATCGCGGGAGGAAGCAGATACGCAGTATTTT
TRBD2 TRBJ2-7 TRBV30 - CAWSVLGGSPYEQYF TGTGCCTGGAGTGTACTGGGGGGGTCGCCCTACGAGCAGTACTTC
- TRBJ1-2 TRBV25-1 - CASSESGSSNYGDTF TGTGCCAGCAGTGAATCGGGATCTTCTAACTATGGCGACACCTTC
TRBD1 TRBJ1-2 TRBV14 - CASSQIARTGYGYTF TGTGCCAGCAGCCAAATAGCCCGGACAGGGTATGGGTACACCTTC
TRBD2 TRBJ2-2 TRBV6-5 - CASSFLAGDTGELFF TGTGCCAGCAGTTTTCTAGCGGGGGACACCGGGGAGCTGTTTTTT
- TRBJ2-3 TRBV7-9 - CASRSSTDTQYF TGTGCCAGCAGGTCAAGCACAGATACGCAGTATTTT
TRBD2 TRBJ2-7 TRBV6-4 - CASKRAGSSYEQYF TGTGCCAGCAAGAGAGCGGGAAGCTCCTACGAGCAGTACTTC
TRBD2 TRBJ2-1 TRBV19 - CASSLQPPGLAGPSSYNEQFF TGTGCCAGTAGTTTACAACCGCCGGGACTAGCGGGCCCGAGCTCCTACAATGAGCAGTTCTTC
- TRBJ2-1 TRBV7-9 - CASSARRGDEQFF TGTGCCAGCAGCGCCCGCCGCGGGGATGAGCAGTTCTTC
- TRBJ2-7 TRBV7-9 - CASSLMGGGDEQYF TGTGCCAGCAGCTTAATGGGCGGGGGCGACGAGCAGTACTTC
- TRBJ2-3 TRBV5-1 - CASGPQGTDTQYF TGCGCCAGCGGCCCGCAGGGGACAGATACGCAGTATTTT